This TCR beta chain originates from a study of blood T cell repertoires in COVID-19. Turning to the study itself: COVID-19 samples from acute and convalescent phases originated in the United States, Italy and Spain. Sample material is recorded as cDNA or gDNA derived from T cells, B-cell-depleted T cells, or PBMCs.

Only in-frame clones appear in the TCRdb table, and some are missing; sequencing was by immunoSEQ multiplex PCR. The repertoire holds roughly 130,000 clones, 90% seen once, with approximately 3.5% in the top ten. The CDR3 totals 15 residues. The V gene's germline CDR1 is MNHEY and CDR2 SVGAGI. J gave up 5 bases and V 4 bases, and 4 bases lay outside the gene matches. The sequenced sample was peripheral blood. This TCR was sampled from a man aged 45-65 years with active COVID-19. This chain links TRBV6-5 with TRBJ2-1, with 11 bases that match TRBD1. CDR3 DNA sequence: TGTGCCAGCAGTTCCGGACAGGGGGCTAACAATGAGCAGTTCTTC. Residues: CASSSGQGANNEQFF.